These T cell receptor beta chains were read from a single sample in a study of cytomegalovirus exposure and HLA in healthy donors. TCRdb's copy holds only in-frame clones and misses some; the assay was immunoSEQ multiplex PCR. Among about 220,000 clones listed, over 75% were seen once. The sequenced material came from PBMCs. These receptors were taken from a male donor in good health and CMV-seronegative. CDR3s include the opening cysteine and the closing phenylalanine or tryptophan. The order of the fields is clone size, D gene, V gene, J gene, CDR3 DNA, CDR3 protein. A D gene is named only where the DNA matches it firmly. Some rows have no size entry. The others give once, few or many, or a class for an expanded clone.

size: .
D: TRBD1
V: TRBV6-1
J: TRBJ2-5
DNA: TGTGCCAGCAGTGAATGGGACAGGGCCGTCCAAGAGACCCAGTACTTC
CDR3: CASSEWDRAVQETQYF

size: .
D: TRBD1
V: TRBV7-8
J: TRBJ2-7
DNA: TGTGCCAGCACCAGGGACAGGGGTTACGAGCAGTACTTC
CDR3: CASTRDRGYEQYF

size: .
D: .
V: TRBV27
J: TRBJ2-5
DNA: TGTGCCAGCAGTTTATCGTGGCGGAGGCAAGAGACCCAGTACTTC
CDR3: CASSLSWRRQETQYF

size: .
D: TRBD1
V: TRBV5-1
J: TRBJ1-1
DNA: TGCGCCAGCAGAACGGGACAGGGGCCTATGAACACTGAAGCTTTCTTT
CDR3: CASRTGQGPMNTEAFF

size: .
D: TRBD1
V: TRBV7-6
J: TRBJ1-2
DNA: TGTGCCAGCAGCTCGGGGACAGGGTGGCTTGGCTACACCTTC
CDR3: CASSSGTGWLGYTF

size: .
D: .
V: TRBV27
J: TRBJ2-7
DNA: TGTGCCAGCAGTTTAACCCCCGAGGGAATTCGCGAGCAGTACTTC
CDR3: CASSLTPEGIREQYF

size: .
D: TRBD1
V: TRBV29-1
J: TRBJ2-5
DNA: TGCAGCGTCCTAGGACAGGGACAAGAGACCCAGTACTTC
CDR3: CSVLGQGQETQYF

size: once
D: .
V: TRBV7-8
J: TRBJ2-1
DNA: TGTGCCAGCAGCTTCTATAGTGCTGTTACCTACAATGAGCAGTTCTTC
CDR3: CASSFYSAVTYNEQFF

size: .
D: .
V: TRBV6-5
J: TRBJ1-3
DNA: TGTGCCAGCAGTTACGACCCTAGCTCTGGAAACACCATATATTTT
CDR3: CASSYDPSSGNTIYF

size: .
D: TRBD1
V: TRBV7-9
J: TRBJ2-7
DNA: TGTGCCAGCAGCAGACAGGGGACCACCTACGAGCAGTACTTC
CDR3: CASSRQGTTYEQYF

size: .
D: TRBD1
V: TRBV6-5
J: TRBJ2-3
DNA: TGTGCCAGCAGTCAGACAGGGGGTCCAGATACGCAGTATTTT
CDR3: CASSQTGGPDTQYF

size: .
D: .
V: TRBV27
J: TRBJ1-5
DNA: TGTGCCAGCAGTTTCCAGGAAGATCAGCCCCAGCATTTT
CDR3: CASSFQEDQPQHF

size: .
D: .
V: TRBV5-4
J: TRBJ1-2
DNA: TGTGCCAGCAGCTTACCCAAGACCCTGTCAGGCTATGGCTACACCTTC
CDR3: CASSLPKTLSGYGYTF

size: .
D: TRBD1
V: TRBV9
J: TRBJ1-5
DNA: TGTGCCAGCAGCGCAGGGACAGCAGGCGATCAGCCCCAGCATTTT
CDR3: CASSAGTAGDQPQHF

size: once
D: TRBD1
V: TRBV5-8
J: TRBJ2-2
DNA: TGTGCCAGCAGCTTGAAGGACAGGGGAAACACCGGGGAGCTGTTTTTT
CDR3: CASSLKDRGNTGELFF

size: .
D: .
V: TRBV4-2
J: TRBJ2-3
DNA: TGTGCCAGCAGCCACAGGGGTCTTAGCACAGATACGCAGTATTTT
CDR3: CASSHRGLSTDTQYF

size: .
D: TRBD1
V: TRBV6-5
J: TRBJ1-2
DNA: TGTGCCAGCAGTGGAGTCAGGGGGTCTGGCTACACCTTC
CDR3: CASSGVRGSGYTF

size: .
D: .
V: TRBV7-9
J: TRBJ1-1
DNA: TGTGCCAGCAGCGGCAAATGGACAGATAACACTGAAGCTTTCTTT
CDR3: CASSGKWTDNTEAFF

size: once
D: TRBD1
V: TRBV7-9
J: TRBJ1-2
DNA: TGTGCCAGCAGCGAAAGACAGGGGTCTATATCCCAGGCCGGCGGCTACACCTTC
CDR3: CASSERQGSISQAGGYTF